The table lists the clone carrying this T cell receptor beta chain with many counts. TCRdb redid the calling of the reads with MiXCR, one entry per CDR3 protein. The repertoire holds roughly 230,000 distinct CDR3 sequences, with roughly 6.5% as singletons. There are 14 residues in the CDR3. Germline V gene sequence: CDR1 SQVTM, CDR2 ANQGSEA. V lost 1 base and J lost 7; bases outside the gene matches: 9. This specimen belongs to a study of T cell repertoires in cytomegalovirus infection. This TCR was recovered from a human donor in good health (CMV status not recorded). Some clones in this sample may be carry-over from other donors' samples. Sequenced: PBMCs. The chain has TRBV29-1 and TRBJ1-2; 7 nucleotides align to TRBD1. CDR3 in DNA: TGCAGCGTTGAAGCGCACAGGGGTGAGGCTGGCTACACCTTC. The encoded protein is CSVEAHRGEAGYTF.